The 20 T cell receptor beta chains below were found in one sample sequenced in a study of cytomegalovirus exposure and HLA in healthy donors. The PCR was carried out with 60 Vbeta primers and 13 Jbeta primers. The table came from immunoSEQ multiplex PCR; TCRdb's copy has only in-frame clones and leaves some out. The sample has fewer than 200,000 clones, over 60% seen once. Sequencing input: PBMCs. These receptors were taken from a middle-aged man in good health and CMV-seronegative.

The J gene is TRBJ1-3, the V gene TRBV15; D call uncertain. The CDR3 consists of 17 residues. V was shortened by 0 bases and J by 4 bases, with 16 bases between the two germline ends. From germline, CDR1 is LNHNV and CDR2 YYDKDF (reference sequence). In DNA, the CDR3 is TGTGCCACCAGCAGAGATTCCCTTAGCGGGTACGGAAACACCATATATTTT. This sequence encodes CATSRDSLSGYGNTIYF.

The chain is built from TRBV9 and TRBJ2-2; a weak D match, TRBD2 (5 bases). CDR1 and CDR2 (germline): SGDLS, YYNGEE. The V end was cut by 0 bases, the J end by 7 bases, with 7 bases between. The length of the CDR3 is 13 residues. As DNA, the CDR3 is TGTGCCAGCAGCGTAGTTGAGGGCGGGGAGCTGTTTTTT. Translating it yields CASSVVEGGELFF.

The rearrangement joins TRBV27 to TRBJ1-1; 7 nucleotides align to TRBD1. Germline loops: CDR1 MNHEY, CDR2 SMNVEV (reference sequence). This CDR3 has 14 amino acids. V gave up 4 bases and J gave up 4 bases; unmatched junction bases: 6. The DNA of the CDR3 is TGTGCCAGCAGTTCCTCAGGGGGGAGCACTGAAGCTTTCTTT. Its protein product is CASSSSGGSTEAFF.

The chain carries TRBV2 and TRBJ2-2; 13 bases line up with TRBD2. With 10 bases clipped from V and 5 bases from J, the junction kept 4 bases outside the gene matches. CDR1 is SNHLY and CDR2 is FYNNEI in the germline V gene. The CDR3 loop spans 14 amino acids. The CDR3: CANRLAGGTGELFF. The CDR3 DNA sequence: TGTGCCAATAGACTAGCGGGGGGTACCGGGGAGCTGTTTTTT.

The CDR3 bases are TGTGCCAGTAGGGACGGGACAGGGGGCAAATACGAGCAGTACTTC. Amino acid sequence: CASRDGTGGKYEQYF. The chain employs TRBV19 and TRBJ2-7; 12 bases align to TRBD1. The length of the CDR3 is 15 residues. CDR1 LNHDA and CDR2 SQIVND come from the germline V gene (reference sequence). Trimming at V came to 6 bases and at J to 4 bases, leaving 7 bases not matched to a gene. The complete variable domain, with remaining parts taken from reference TRBV19 and TRBJ2-7, reads DGGITQSPKYLFRKEGQNVTLSCEQNLNHDAMYWYRQDPGQGLRLIYYSQIVNDFQKGDIAEGYSVSREKKESFPLTVTSAQKNPTAFYLCASRDGTGGKYEQYFGPGTRLTVT.

This clone was seen a handful of times. The rearrangement uses TRBV4-3 and TRBJ1-1; D unclear. V lost 1 base and J 5 bases, leaving 8 bases between the germline ends. This CDR3 region has 13 residues. Germline V gives CDR1 LGHNA, CDR2 YSLEER. The CDR3 region has the DNA TGCGCCAGCAGCCAAGTGGTCGGGACTGAAGCTTTCTTT. Its protein is CASSQVVGTEAFF.

The chain carries TRBV27 and TRBJ1-2; TRBD1 matches 8 bases. This CDR3 comprises 16 residues. CDR1 and CDR2 (germline): MNHEY, SMNVEV (reference sequence). Germline trimming cut 0 bases from V and 5 bases from J; bases unmatched to any gene: 8. The CDR3 region has the DNA TGTGCCAGCAGTTTATCGTGGGACAGGCACTATTATGGCTACACCTTC. Its protein is CASSLSWDRHYYGYTF.

The table lists this clone with a count of one. This chain uses TRBV9 with TRBJ2-3, with D possibly being TRBD2 (5 bases). With 0 bases removed from V and 0 bases from J, the gap between germline ends came to 11 bases. The germline CDR1 and CDR2 sequences are SGDLS and YYNGEE. The CDR3 covers 16 residues. The CDR3 sequence is CASSVAGISSTDTQYF. CDR3 DNA: TGTGCCAGCAGCGTAGCCGGGATAAGTAGCACAGATACGCAGTATTTT. The variable domain in full, with the rest retrieved from reference TRBV9 and TRBJ2-3, is DSGVTQTPKHLITATGQRVTLRCSPRSGDLSVYWYQQSLDQGLQFLIQYYNGEERAKGNILERFSAQQFPDLHSELNLSSLELGDSALYFCASSVAGISSTDTQYFGPGTRLTVL.

The rearrangement joins TRBV14 to TRBJ2-4; 8 bases fit TRBD2. V dropped 1 base and J dropped 12; count of bases not matched to a gene: 8. CDR1 and CDR2 from the germline V gene are SGHDN and FVKESK. The CDR3 extends over 14 amino acids. The CDR3, as DNA: TGTGCCAGCAGCCAAGTTCGGGAGGGGGGAAATCAGTACTTC. Translation gives CASSQVREGGNQYF.

A remark on this clone: At the DNA level, this CDR3 is encoded by other sequences in the same sample as well. The chain uses TRBV29-1 and TRBJ2-6; D might be TRBD2 (6 bases). V was cut by 5 bases and J by 0 bases, with 8 bases left in between. This CDR3 comprises 14 residues. Germline V gene lookup returns CDR1 SQVTM and CDR2 ANQGSEA. The CDR3 DNA reads TGCAGCGTTTCCGGGGGCTCTGGGGCCAACGTCCTGACTTTC. Protein: CSVSGGSGANVLTF.

The chain recombines TRBV7-2 with TRBJ1-2; TRBD1 aligns across 9 bases. The CDR3 has 16 amino acids. Per germline, CDR1 SGHTA and CDR2 FQGNSA. Trimming removed 2 bases from V and 7 bases from J; junction bases left unmatched: 11. The CDR3 DNA is TGTGCCAGCAGCTTAAGGGGGGGACAGGGAGCCTCTGGCTACACCTTC. Translation: CASSLRGGQGASGYTF. Together with reference TRBV7-2 and TRBJ1-2, the CDR3 gives the full variable domain: GAGVSQSPSNKVTEKGKDVELRCDPISGHTALYWYRQSLGQGLEFLIYFQGNSAPDKSGLPSDRFSAERTGGSVSTLTIQRTQQEDSAVYLCASSLRGGQGASGYTFGSGTRLTVV.

The chain joins TRBV5-1 to TRBJ2-1; 8 positions agree with TRBD2. Germline lookup yields CDR1 SGHRS and CDR2 YFSETQ. Trimming took 4 bases from V and 9 from J; bases not matched to a gene: 18. The CDR3 loop spans 17 amino acids. The CDR3 region is CASSPSEVRGGNGEQFF. CDR3 nucleotide sequence: TGCGCCAGCAGCCCCTCGGAAGTCCGCGGGGGGAATGGTGAGCAGTTCTTC.

The chain has TRBV5-6 and TRBJ2-7; 7 nucleotides agree with TRBD1. The V and J ends lost 3 bases and 4 bases, in that order; junction bases with no gene match: 1. Looked up from germline, CDR1 is SGHDT and CDR2 is YYEEEE. The CDR3 loop spans 12 amino acids. CDR3 DNA sequence: TGTGCCAGCAGCTCACAGGGGTACGAGCAGTACTTC. Amino acid sequence: CASSSQGYEQYF.

This clone was detected only a few times. Other DNA sequences in this specimen translate into the identical CDR3. CDR3 region: CASSLEQGYEQYF. The CDR3, as DNA: TGTGCCAGCAGCTTAGAACAGGGCTACGAGCAGTACTTC. The chain links TRBV7-2 to TRBJ2-7; maybe TRBD1 (6 bases). Germline V gene sequence: CDR1 SGHTA, CDR2 FQGNSA. The V end was cut by 1 base, the J end by 3 bases, with 7 bases between. There are 13 residues in the CDR3.

This clone was detected once. The chain is built from TRBV21-1 and TRBJ1-5; the DNA was not used to check the table's D call, TRBD1. TRBV21-1 has pseudogene status. This CDR3 has 19 amino acids. In nucleotides, the CDR3 is TGTGCCAGCAGCCTCCAGTCCGGGGGACAGATCTATAGCAATCAGCCCCAGCATTTT. Protein sequence: CASSLQSGGQIYSNQPQHF.

V gene TRBV7-2 combines with J gene TRBJ2-1; 10 bases are shared with TRBD2. The length of the CDR3 is 13 residues. The V segment lost 5 bases and the J segment 7 bases; nucleotides outside the gene matches: 2. Germline V gives CDR1 SGHTA, CDR2 FQGNSA. Written as DNA, the CDR3 is TGTGCCAGCAGCATTAGCGGGGGGAATGAGCAGTTCTTC. The encoded protein is CASSISGGNEQFF.

The rearrangement uses TRBV6-1 and TRBJ2-5; a weak D match, TRBD2 (5 bases). CDR1 and CDR2 (germline): MNHNS, SASEGT. The CDR3 spans 14 residues. The V and J ends lost 7 bases and 5 bases respectively, with 17 bases between them. The CDR3 loop reads CASMERAGMETQYF. CDR3 coding DNA: TGTGCCAGCATGGAGAGGGCCGGGATGGAGACCCAGTACTTC.

Points on this clone: Within the sample, other DNA sequences also encode this same CDR3. The V gene is TRBV19, the J gene TRBJ1-2; D uncertain. Germline V gene lookup returns CDR1 LNHDA and CDR2 SQIVND (reference sequence). V was shortened by 2 bases and J by 5 bases, with 6 bases between the two germline ends. The CDR3 length is 12 residues. CDR3 DNA sequence: TGTGCCAGTAGTATATCGGGATATGGCTACACCTTC. Protein sequence: CASSISGYGYTF.

In its sample, this clone was seen a few times. The chain links TRBV5-1 to TRBJ2-3; TRBD2 might be the D (7 bases). The CDR3 is 16 amino acids. V was shortened by 1 base and J by 0 bases, with 12 bases between the two germline ends. Germline values: CDR1 SGHRS, CDR2 YFSETQ. The CDR3 sequence: CASSLWAGASTDTQYF. The CDR3 DNA sequence: TGCGCCAGCAGCTTGTGGGCGGGGGCTAGCACAGATACGCAGTATTTT.

This chain joins TRBV5-1 and TRBJ2-5; TRBD2 matches at 11 bases. V trimming: 4 bases; J trimming: 3 bases; junction bases outside the gene matches: 8. This CDR3 comprises 16 residues. Per germline, CDR1 SGHRS and CDR2 YFSETQ. DNA of the CDR3: TGCGCCAGCAGCGCCACCCTAGCGGGAGGAGAAGAGACCCAGTACTTC. This codes for CASSATLAGGEETQYF.